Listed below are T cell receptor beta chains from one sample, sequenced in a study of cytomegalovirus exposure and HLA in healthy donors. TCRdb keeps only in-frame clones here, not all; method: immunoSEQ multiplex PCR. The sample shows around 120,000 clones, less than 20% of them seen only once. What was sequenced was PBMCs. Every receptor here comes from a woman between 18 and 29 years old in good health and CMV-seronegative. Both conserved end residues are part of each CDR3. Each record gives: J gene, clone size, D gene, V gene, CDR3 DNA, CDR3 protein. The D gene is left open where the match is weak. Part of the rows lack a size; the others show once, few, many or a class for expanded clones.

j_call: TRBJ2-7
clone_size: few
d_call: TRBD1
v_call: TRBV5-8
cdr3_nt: TGTGCCAGCAGCTCCCGGGACAGGGGATACGAGCAGTACTTC
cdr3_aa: CASSSRDRGYEQYF

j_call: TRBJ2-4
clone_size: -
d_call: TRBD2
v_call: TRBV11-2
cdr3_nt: TGTGCCAGCAGCCCCCCGGGGGGGACTAGGGTTGTTGGCATTCAGTACTTC
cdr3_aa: CASSPPGGTRVVGIQYF

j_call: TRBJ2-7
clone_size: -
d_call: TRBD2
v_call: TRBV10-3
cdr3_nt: TGTGCCATCAGCGGACTAGCGGCGGCCTACGAGCAGTACTTC
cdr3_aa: CAISGLAAAYEQYF

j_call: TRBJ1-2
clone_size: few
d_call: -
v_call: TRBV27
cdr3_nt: TGTGCCAGCAGTCCCTCGACAGGTAACCACTATGGCTACACCTTC
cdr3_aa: CASSPSTGNHYGYTF

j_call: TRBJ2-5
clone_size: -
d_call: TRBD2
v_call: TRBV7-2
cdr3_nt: TGTGCCAGCAGCGCCCTCCTGGGACTACCTACCCAGTACTTC
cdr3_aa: CASSALLGLPTQYF

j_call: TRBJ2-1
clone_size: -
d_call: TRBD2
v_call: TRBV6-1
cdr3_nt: TGTGCCAGCAGTGAACAGAGCGGGGGGGCTTCTGAGCAGTTCTTC
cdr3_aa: CASSEQSGGASEQFF

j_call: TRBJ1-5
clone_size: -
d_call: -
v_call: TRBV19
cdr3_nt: TGTGCCAGTAGTCCTTATAGCAATCAGCCCCAGCATTTT
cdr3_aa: CASSPYSNQPQHF

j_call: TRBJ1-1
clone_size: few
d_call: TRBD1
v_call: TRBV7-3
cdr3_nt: TGTGCCAGCAGCTTGGATGGGACAGGGGGCCGGAACACTGAAGCTTTCTTT
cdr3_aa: CASSLDGTGGRNTEAFF

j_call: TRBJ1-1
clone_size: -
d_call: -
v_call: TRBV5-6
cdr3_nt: TGTGCCAGCAGGGGAGTGAACACTGAAGCTTTCTTT
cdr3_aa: CASRGVNTEAFF

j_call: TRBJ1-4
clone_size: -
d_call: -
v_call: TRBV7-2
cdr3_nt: TGTGCCAGCAGCCCAGAGGATGCAACTAATGAAAAACTGTTTTTT
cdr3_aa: CASSPEDATNEKLFF

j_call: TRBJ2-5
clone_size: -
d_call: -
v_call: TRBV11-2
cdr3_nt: TGTGCCAGCAACTCCAGAATTACAACAGGGCCAGGGGAGACCCAGTACTTC
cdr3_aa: CASNSRITTGPGETQYF

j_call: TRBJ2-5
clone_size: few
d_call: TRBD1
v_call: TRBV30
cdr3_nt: TGTGCCTGGAGCATGATGTCGGGACAGCAAGAGACCCAGTACTTC
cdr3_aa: CAWSMMSGQQETQYF

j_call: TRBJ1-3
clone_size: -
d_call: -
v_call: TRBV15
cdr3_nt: TGTGCCACCAGCAGAGATTTGTATGGGCACATGGGAAACACCATATATTTT
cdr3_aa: CATSRDLYGHMGNTIYF

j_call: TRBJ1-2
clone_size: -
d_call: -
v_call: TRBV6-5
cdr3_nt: TGTGCCAGCCATTTGGGGAGGGGGGGCTCTGGCTACACCTTC
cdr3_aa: CASHLGRGGSGYTF

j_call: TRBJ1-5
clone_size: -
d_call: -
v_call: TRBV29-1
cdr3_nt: TGCAGCGTTGGACAGCGCAATCAGCCCCAGCATTTT
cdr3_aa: CSVGQRNQPQHF

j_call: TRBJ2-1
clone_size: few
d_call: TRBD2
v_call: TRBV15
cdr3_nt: TGTGCCACCAGCAAATCTCAAGGGTTTAGCGGGAGGGCCGCCGATGAGCAGTTCTTC
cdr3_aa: CATSKSQGFSGRAADEQFF

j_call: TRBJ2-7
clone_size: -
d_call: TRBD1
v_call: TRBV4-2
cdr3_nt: TGTGCCAGCAGCCTCGAGGAGGGGACAGGGGGAGGTGAGCAGTACTTC
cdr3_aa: CASSLEEGTGGGEQYF

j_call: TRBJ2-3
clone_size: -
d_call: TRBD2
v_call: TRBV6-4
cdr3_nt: TGTGCCAGCAGTGAGTTTCCTGGCGGGGGGAGCACAGATACGCAGTATTTT
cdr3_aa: CASSEFPGGGSTDTQYF

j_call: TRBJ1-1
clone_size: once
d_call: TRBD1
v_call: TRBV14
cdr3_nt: TGTGCCAGCAGCAAACGACAGGGCGGCACTGAAGCTTTCTTT
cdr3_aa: CASSKRQGGTEAFF

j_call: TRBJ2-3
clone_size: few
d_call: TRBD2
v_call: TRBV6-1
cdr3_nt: TGTGCCAGCAGTGGCTGGGATAGCGGGGTCGATGGGAATACGCAGTATTTT
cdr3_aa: CASSGWDSGVDGNTQYF

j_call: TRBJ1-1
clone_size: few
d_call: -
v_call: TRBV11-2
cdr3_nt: TGTGCCAGCAGCTTCCTTTTGAGTCTCGAGGCTGAAGCTTTCTTT
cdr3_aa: CASSFLLSLEAEAFF

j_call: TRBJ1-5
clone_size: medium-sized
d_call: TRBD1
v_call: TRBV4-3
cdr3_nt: TGCGCCAGCAGCCTCGACAGGGAGGCGAAGCCCCAGCATTTT
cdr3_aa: CASSLDREAKPQHF

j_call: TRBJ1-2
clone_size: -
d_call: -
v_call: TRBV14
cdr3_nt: TGTGCCAGCAGCCAAGTTGGACAGCAAGGCTATGGCTACACCTTC
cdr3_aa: CASSQVGQQGYGYTF